Listed below are T cell receptor beta chains from one sample, sequenced in a study of blood T cell repertoires in COVID-19. Repertoires were generated with immunoSEQ multiplex PCR, while TCRdb's copy carries only in-frame clones and drops some. The data contain some 300,000 clones, roughly 86% of them singletons. Sequencing input: peripheral blood. The receptors were gathered from a man between 65 and 85 years old with acute or convalescent COVID-19. Each CDR3 is given without its conserved first and last residue.

cdr3_length: 14; v_call: TRBV4-3; cdr3_aa: ASSPRGAGAYNEQF
cdr3_length: 12; v_call: TRBV2; cdr3_aa: ASSVTQGIEKLF
cdr3_length: 13; v_call: TRBV7-2; cdr3_aa: ASTFRDPPLYGYT
cdr3_length: 12; v_call: TRBV6-2/TRBV6-3; cdr3_aa: ASSYSYGPAEQY
cdr3_length: 14; v_call: TRBV7-3; cdr3_aa: ASSSSGLAGYNEQF
cdr3_length: 12; v_call: TRBV6-1; cdr3_aa: ASSEVRATRGYT
cdr3_length: 12; v_call: TRBV11-3; cdr3_aa: ASSTDRERGELF
cdr3_length: 13; v_call: TRBV19; cdr3_aa: ASRSQGAGANVLT
cdr3_length: 12; v_call: TRBV3-1/TRBV3-2; cdr3_aa: ASSRQRSSGELF
cdr3_length: 14; v_call: TRBV3-1/TRBV3-2; cdr3_aa: ASSQEVVSGPDTQY
cdr3_length: 11; v_call: TRBV19; cdr3_aa: ASSRASGEKLF
cdr3_length: 16; v_call: TRBV5-1; cdr3_aa: ASSLNSGAGATNEKLF
cdr3_length: 11; v_call: TRBV18; cdr3_aa: ASSRNRVDEQY
cdr3_length: 11; v_call: TRBV18; cdr3_aa: ASSPQGNNEQF
cdr3_length: 11; v_call: TRBV3-1/TRBV3-2; cdr3_aa: ASSLTENYGYT
cdr3_length: 12; v_call: TRBV3-1/TRBV3-2; cdr3_aa: ASSPGTVWDEQY
cdr3_length: 13; v_call: TRBV6-6; cdr3_aa: ASSPTSGRAWGQY
cdr3_length: 13; v_call: TRBV6-5; cdr3_aa: ASSSGQGPGYGYT
cdr3_length: 13; v_call: TRBV5-6; cdr3_aa: ASSLGPRMNTEAF
cdr3_length: 13; v_call: TRBV6-2/TRBV6-3; cdr3_aa: ASSPPGQPNEKLF
cdr3_length: 11; v_call: TRBV3-1/TRBV3-2; cdr3_aa: ASSHGRDNEQF
cdr3_length: 16; v_call: TRBV7-9; cdr3_aa: ASSPHSGGALSYNEQF
cdr3_length: 13; v_call: TRBV25-1; cdr3_aa: ASTQPGTGTNEQF
cdr3_length: 13; v_call: TRBV28; cdr3_aa: ASSLSSGHPYEQY
cdr3_length: 16; v_call: TRBV7-6; cdr3_aa: ASSLDFPGLAVYNEQF
cdr3_length: 14; v_call: TRBV19; cdr3_aa: ASSARPGGVSETQY
cdr3_length: 13; v_call: TRBV5-4; cdr3_aa: ASSLGTGGNQPQH
cdr3_length: 15; v_call: TRBV3-1/TRBV3-2; cdr3_aa: ASSQGTSGTFPYEQY
cdr3_length: 13; v_call: TRBV19; cdr3_aa: ASSIDPASNEKLF
cdr3_length: 11; v_call: TRBV12-3/TRBV12-4; cdr3_aa: ASSLGQGTEAF
cdr3_length: 18; v_call: TRBV28; cdr3_aa: ASSLRRTSGGLANTGELF
cdr3_length: 12; v_call: TRBV28; cdr3_aa: ASSQTGMTSPLH
cdr3_length: 14; v_call: TRBV6-5; cdr3_aa: ASSYSYQGAYSPLH